The 5 T cell receptor beta chains reported below all come from one sample, sequenced in a study of shared clonotypes between healthy human individuals. TCRdb keeps only in-frame clones here, not all; method: immunoSEQ multiplex PCR. The top ten hold approximately 1.5% of the sample, which has roughly 1,100,000 clones, roughly 70% seen once. Sequenced input: memory CD4+ T cells sorted from blood. This sample's subset: CD45RA-negative fraction. These receptors were obtained from a man aged 18 to 29 in good health.

This clone was detected only a few times. The chain links TRBV5-1 to TRBJ2-1; D possibly corresponds to TRBD1 (7 bases). This CDR3 region has 17 residues. V was pared by 0 bases and J by 3 bases, with 16 bases between. The germline gives CDR1 SGHRS, CDR2 YFSETQ. The CDR3 nucleotides are TGCGCCAGCAGCTTGGCCGTTCAGGGGGGCGGCTACAATGAGCAGTTCTTC. This gives the protein CASSLAVQGGGYNEQFF.

In this sample, this clone turned up a few times. Different DNA sequences within this sample yield the same CDR3. The CDR3 sequence: CASSLRLAGGLDEQFF. The DNA for the CDR3 is TGTGCCAGCAGTTTACGACTAGCGGGGGGGCTCGATGAGCAGTTCTTC. This chain links TRBV27 with TRBJ2-1, with 14 bases matching TRBD2. The germline V gene has CDR1 MNHEY and CDR2 SMNVEV (reference sequence). This CDR3 contains 16 residues. The J segment lost 8 bases and the V segment lost 2 bases, leaving 5 bases of the junction unmatched.

This clone was observed a handful of times. This chain's CDR3 is CASSWTGVAFF. In DNA, the CDR3 is TGTGCCAGCAGCTGGACCGGGGTTGCTTTCTTT. This chain links TRBV6-4 with TRBJ1-1, with D uncertain. The CDR3 consists of 11 residues. Per germline, CDR1 MRHNA and CDR2 SNTAGT. V shed 6 bases and J shed 11 bases, with 13 bases lying between them.

The rearrangement joins TRBV30 to TRBJ2-5; the D call may be TRBD1 or TRBD2 (5 bases each). CDR3 length: 12 residues. V lost 0 bases and J 11 bases, leaving 13 bases between the germline ends. Germline V gene sequence: CDR1 GTSNPN, CDR2 SVGIG (reference sequence). CDR3 loop: CAWSVQRGEQYF. The CDR3 DNA follows: TGTGCCTGGAGTGTACAGAGGGGAGAGCAGTACTTC.

The rearrangement links TRBV6-5 to TRBJ1-5; TRBD1 is a possible D gene (5 bases). Trimming removed 6 bases at V and 1 base at J, with 7 bases between. The CDR3 totals 13 residues. Germline V CDR1 and CDR2: MNHEY, SVGAGI. The DNA of the CDR3 is TGTGCCAGCAGGGGGGAAAGCAATCAGCCCCAGCATTTT. Its protein is CASRGESNQPQHF.